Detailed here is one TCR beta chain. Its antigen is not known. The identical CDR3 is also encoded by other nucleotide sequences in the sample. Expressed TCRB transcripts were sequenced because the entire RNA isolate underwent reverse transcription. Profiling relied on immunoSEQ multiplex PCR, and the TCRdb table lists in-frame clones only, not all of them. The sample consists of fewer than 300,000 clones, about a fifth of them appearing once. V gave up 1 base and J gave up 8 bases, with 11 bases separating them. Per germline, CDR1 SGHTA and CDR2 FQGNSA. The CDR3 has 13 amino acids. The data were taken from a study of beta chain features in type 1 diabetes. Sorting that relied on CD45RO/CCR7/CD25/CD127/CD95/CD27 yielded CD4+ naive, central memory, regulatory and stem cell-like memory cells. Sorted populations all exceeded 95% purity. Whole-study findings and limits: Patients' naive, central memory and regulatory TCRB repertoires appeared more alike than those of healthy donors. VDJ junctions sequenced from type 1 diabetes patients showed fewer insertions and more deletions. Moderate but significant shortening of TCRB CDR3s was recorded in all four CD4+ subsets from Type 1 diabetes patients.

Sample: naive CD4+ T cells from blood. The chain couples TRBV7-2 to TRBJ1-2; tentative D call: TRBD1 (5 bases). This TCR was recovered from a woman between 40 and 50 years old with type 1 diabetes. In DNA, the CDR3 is TGTGCCAGCAGCTTAGGGGGCGGTATCGGCTACACCTTC. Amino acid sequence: CASSLGGGIGYTF.